These T cell receptor beta chains were read from a single sample in a study of cytomegalovirus exposure and HLA in healthy donors. TCRdb's table, derived via immunoSEQ multiplex PCR, lists solely in-frame clones and lacks some. Seen here are about 170,000 clones, about 65% observed once, and the top ten hold approximately 1.5%. Sequenced material: PBMCs. The receptor set was obtained from a girl under 18 in good health and CMV-seronegative. Both conserved end residues are trimmed from each CDR3. The order of the fields is V gene, CDR3 length, CDR3 protein.

>TRBV29-1|11
SGGETLGYEQY
>TRBV7-9|13
ASSGGGLHLDGYT
>TRBV4-2|14
ASSQDGGLGSNEQY
>TRBV19|13
ASSSAEAYNSPLH
>TRBV5-4|11
ASSQDSIYEQY
>TRBV4-1|13
ASSQERGGNTEAF
>TRBV25-1|14
ASSSTGVSGANVLT
>TRBV9|14
ASSVGTSVLPDEQF
>TRBV19|12
ASTPGSGNTEAF
>TRBV6-6|13
ASSSSPGTNEKLF
>TRBV6-5|12
ASRYGTGDYEQY
>TRBV2|11
ATQGGTGREQY
>TRBV29-1|10
SVGEGRNEQF
>TRBV19|11
ATSQGAIDTQY
>TRBV30|11
AWSVPAAEKLF
>TRBV29-1|14
SVLWQGTLGNTEAF
>TRBV7-2|10
ASSLGDSEAF
>TRBV2|14
ASSSTRDSGNQPQH
>TRBV6-1|12
ASSLTGMNTEAF
>TRBV30|11
AWSWAGTDTQY
>TRBV11-3|10
ASSLGEREQF
>TRBV7-2|14
ASSLVGGRFTDTQY
>TRBV10-3|11
ATNDRGGNTIY
>TRBV30|12
AWSVDSLNTEAF
>TRBV7-6|12
ASSLEPRGETQY
>TRBV5-1|15
ASSPLGVGQRTGELF
>TRBV2|10
ASSADTGELF
>TRBV30|11
AWSKSSYNEQF
>TRBV6-6|12
ASSYSRQNEKLF
>TRBV20-1|8
SATGVGYT
>TRBV5-8|14
ASTTGDRGRRNTQY
>TRBV6-1|11
ASSVGTNQPQH
>TRBV30|11
AWMGGMGYGYT
>TRBV6-4|12
ASAGGPESNTQY
>TRBV19|13
ASSTPDRASYEQY